Listed below are T cell receptor beta chains from one sample, sequenced in a study of blood T cell repertoires in COVID-19. Assay: immunoSEQ multiplex PCR; the TCRdb copy retains only in-frame clones and omits some. The table lists 95,000 or so clones, roughly 81% of them singletons, with 4% to 6% in the top ten. Material: peripheral blood. The receptors were sampled from an elderly man with COVID-19, enrolled during active disease. The CDR3 runs from the conserved cysteine through the conserved F or W. The D gene is left open where the match is weak. Only some rows state a clone size, as once, few, many or a class for expanded clones.

TRBJ1-6,NA,once,TRBV10-3,CAISEPGGNSPLHF,TGTGCCATCAGTGAACCAGGTGGGAATTCACCCCTCCACTTT
TRBJ2-5,TRBD2,NA,TRBV27,CASSWGGTQYF,TGTGCCAGCAGTTGGGGGGGGACCCAGTACTTC
TRBJ1-2,NA,NA,TRBV7-2,CASSSMGEDSNYGYTF,TGTGCCAGCAGCTCCATGGGAGAGGACTCTAACTATGGCTACACCTTC
TRBJ1-1,TRBD1,NA,TRBV9,CASSGSTGGHTEAFF,TGTGCCAGCAGCGGATCCACAGGGGGCCACACTGAAGCTTTCTTT
TRBJ1-3,TRBD1,once,TRBV2,CASIISDRSGNTIYF,TGTGCCAGCATTATTTCGGACAGGTCTGGAAACACCATATATTTT
TRBJ2-7,TRBD2,NA,TRBV5-4,CASSGTSTSYEQYF,TGTGCCAGCAGCGGGACTAGCACCTCCTACGAGCAGTACTTC
TRBJ2-7,NA,medium-sized,TRBV11-2,CASSLDSRAGGGHEQYF,TGTGCCAGCAGCTTAGATTCCCGGGCAGGGGGAGGCCACGAGCAGTACTTC
TRBJ2-3,TRBD2,NA,TRBV19,CASSTGGLAGSTDTQYF,TGTGCCAGTAGTACAGGGGGACTAGCGGGAAGCACAGATACGCAGTATTTT
TRBJ1-1,NA,NA,TRBV7-9,CASSLDGARGPNTEAFF,TGTGCCAGCAGCTTAGATGGGGCCCGTGGACCAAACACTGAAGCTTTCTTT
TRBJ1-6,NA,once,TRBV19,CASSLTRDLGNSPLHF,TGTGCCAGTAGTTTGACCCGGGACTTAGGGAATTCACCCCTCCACTTT
TRBJ2-7,TRBD2,once,TRBV27,CASSLRALAGGSLSYEQYF,TGTGCCAGCAGTTTAAGGGCTCTAGCGGGGGGCTCTCTTTCCTACGAGCAGTACTTC
TRBJ1-6,TRBD1,NA,TRBV3-1/TRBV3-2,CASSQDQGANSPLHF,TGTGCCAGCAGCCAAGACCAGGGGGCTAATTCACCCCTCCACTTT
TRBJ1-6,NA,NA,TRBV5-1,CASSWGGPDSPLHF,TGCGCCAGCAGCTGGGGGGGTCCGGATTCACCCCTCCACTTT
TRBJ2-1,TRBD1,NA,TRBV11-2,CASSLERGQGRNEQFF,TGTGCCAGCAGCTTAGAGAGGGGACAGGGACGAAATGAGCAGTTCTTC
TRBJ1-5,NA,medium-sized,TRBV6-5,CASSPQGYYQPQHF,TGTGCCAGCAGCCCACAGGGCTACTATCAGCCCCAGCATTTT
TRBJ2-5,TRBD1,NA,TRBV3-1/TRBV3-2,CASSPTGGVGETQYF,TGTGCCAGCAGCCCGACAGGGGGCGTCGGAGAGACCCAGTACTTC
TRBJ1-2,TRBD1,NA,TRBV6-6,CASSRDRGLSNYGYTF,TGTGCCAGCAGTCGGGACAGGGGGCTGTCTAACTATGGCTACACCTTC
TRBJ2-7,TRBD2,NA,TRBV10-3,CAIGLIIAGTYEQYF,TGTGCCATCGGCCTGATAATAGCGGGTACCTACGAGCAGTACTTC
TRBJ2-5,TRBD2,NA,TRBV5-1,CASSLGLAGQETQYF,TGCGCCAGCAGCTTGGGACTAGCGGGCCAAGAGACCCAGTACTTC
TRBJ2-5,NA,few,TRBV7-3,CASSGSGPGSLETQYF,TGTGCCAGCAGCGGGAGCGGGCCGGGTAGCCTAGAGACCCAGTACTTC
TRBJ1-4,TRBD1,NA,TRBV5-1,CASSSLGTANEKLFF,TGCGCCAGCAGCTCTTTAGGGACAGCTAATGAAAAACTGTTTTTT
TRBJ1-1,NA,NA,TRBV1,CTSSQYRGWDTEAFF,TGCACCAGCAGCCAATACAGGGGGTGGGACACTGAAGCTTTCTTT
TRBJ1-6,TRBD1,NA,TRBV27,CASTITRTGTSPLHF,TGTGCCAGCACCATTACCAGGACAGGTACTTCACCCCTCCACTTT
TRBJ1-1,TRBD1,once,TRBV18,CASSPDRAATEAFF,TGTGCCAGCTCCCCAGACAGGGCGGCCACTGAAGCTTTCTTT
TRBJ1-2,NA,NA,TRBV4-2,CASSQGEKKANYGYTF,TGTGCCAGCAGCCAAGGGGAGAAGAAAGCTAACTATGGCTACACCTTC
TRBJ1-1,NA,NA,TRBV9,CASSVEANTEAFF,TGTGCCAGCAGCGTAGAAGCGAACACTGAAGCTTTCTTT
TRBJ2-5,TRBD1,NA,TRBV29-1,CSVAPTGKGETQYF,TGCAGCGTTGCCCCGACAGGGAAAGGCGAGACCCAGTACTTC
TRBJ1-3,NA,NA,TRBV6-2/TRBV6-3,CASSLYGNTIYF,TGTGCCAGCAGTCTCTACGGAAACACCATATATTTT
TRBJ2-7,NA,NA,TRBV7-2,CASSPRILGYEQYF,TGTGCCAGCAGCCCTAGAATATTGGGCTACGAGCAGTACTTC
TRBJ1-5,NA,NA,TRBV6-2/TRBV6-3,CASSYFGRGNQPQHF,TGTGCCAGCAGTTACTTCGGCAGGGGTAATCAGCCCCAGCATTTT
TRBJ2-5,NA,NA,TRBV11-2,CASSLGRGPVVQETQYF,TGTGCCAGCAGCTTAGGCAGGGGACCGGTAGTACAAGAGACCCAGTACTTC
TRBJ2-1,TRBD2,NA,TRBV3-1/TRBV3-2,CASSQEGLAGNEQFF,TGTGCCAGCAGCCAAGAGGGACTAGCAGGCAATGAGCAGTTCTTC
TRBJ1-3,NA,NA,TRBV4-1,CASSRAGLAGNTIYF,TGCGCCAGCAGCCGGGCGGGACTAGCTGGAAACACCATATATTTT
TRBJ2-1,TRBD1,NA,TRBV28,CASSTGQGPYNEQFF,TGTGCCAGCAGTACTGGACAGGGGCCCTACAATGAGCAGTTCTTC
TRBJ1-1,NA,NA,TRBV7-9,CASKSTNTEAFF,TGTGCCAGCAAGTCTACGAACACTGAAGCTTTCTTT
TRBJ1-2,NA,NA,TRBV30,CAWRQSGGGYTF,TGTGCCTGGAGGCAAAGCGGGGGCGGCTACACCTTC
TRBJ2-3,NA,NA,TRBV4-2,CASSRNGLGASTDTQYF,TGTGCCAGCAGCCGGAATGGACTGGGCGCTAGCACAGATACGCAGTATTTT
TRBJ1-4,TRBD1,NA,TRBV2,CASSADRGVEKLFF,TGTGCCAGCAGTGCCGACAGGGGAGTTGAAAAACTGTTTTTT
TRBJ1-1,TRBD1,NA,TRBV6-4,CASKLDGDSTEAFF,TGTGCCTCGAAGCTTGACGGGGACAGTACGGAAGCTTTCTTT
TRBJ2-7,NA,few,TRBV18,CASSPTGYEQYF,TGTGCCAGCTCACCAACAGGCTACGAGCAGTACTTC